The present TCR beta chain was sequenced within a study of blood T cell repertoires in COVID-19 (dated by TCRdb to 2018 to 2021). With regard to the full study: Samples covering the acute and convalescent phases of COVID-19 were provided by collaborators in the United States, Italy and Spain. The material from the prospective study consisted of cDNA or gDNA derived from T cells, B-cell-depleted T cells, or PBMCs. Subjects who had been exposed to COVID-19, were actively infected with it, or had recovered from it provided the deeply sampled blood TCRbeta repertoires that made up the dataset. The repertoires were made available in a free public database intended to serve as a resource for research on the immune response to SARS-CoV-2. Samples came from the ongoing ImmuneRACE study (first 160 participants) plus 1,254 subjects from 6 global collaborators. Nearly every sample came with metadata listing a de-identified subject ID, COVID-19 status, age in years and sex. Where available, HLA class I and class II types were obtained from metadata supplied by the sample provider rather than from assay-based typing.

Including cysteine and phenylalanine, the CDR3 has 21 amino acids. CDR3 DNA is the only sequence kept; it has 63 bases, read in frame from the first base. Compared with germline, V lacks 5 bases and J lacks 0 bases; bases without a gene match: 16. According to the germline V gene, CDR1 reads SGHVS and CDR2 reads FQNEAQ. TCRbeta CDR3 regions were amplified from genomic DNA by means of the immunoSEQ Assay, a bias-controlled multiplex PCR. The study's processing was this. Nucleated cell counts per sample were estimated from amplification of reference gene primers within the assay. To quantify the absolute abundance of each unique TCRbeta CDR3 rearrangement, sequence reads were collapsed and filtered. For each sample, productive Simpson clonality was calculated as the square root of Simpson's diversity index over productive rearrangements. Held by TCRdb, this immuneACCESS table contains in-frame sequences only and omits some clones. Under half of the omission traces to an unresolved V gene where checked; the cause of the rest is unknown. V and J calls and clone size follow that table, whereas D and trimming were derived from the DNA. This sample is represented by about 65,000 clones; about 81% of them were singletons. The ten top clones hold 15% of the sample.

Concerning this clone itself: There is no known antigen for this receptor. No base-level quality is on record; no much larger clone is a single base apart.

Whole blood was collected in K2EDTA tubes by collaborating institutions according to the institutions' own protocols. For TCRbeta analysis, collaborators shipped samples as frozen whole blood, isolated PBMCs, or DNA extracted from either of those sample types. General findings and caveats noted by the study authors: The amount of clinical and demographic metadata varied by source and participant and was provided uncurated.

The chain links TRBV7-8 with TRBJ2-3; TRBD2 lines up with 14 middle nucleotides. Sample: peripheral blood. The TCR comes from a man older than 75 with acute or convalescent COVID-19. The CDR3 sequence is CASSLLGTGLAGGTSTDTQYF. The sequence in DNA is TGTGCCAGCAGCCTCCTTGGGACTGGACTAGCGGGGGGAACTAGCACAGATACGCAGTATTTT.